Listed here are 13 T cell receptor beta chains from one sample, sequenced in a study of blood T cell repertoires in COVID-19. Measured with immunoSEQ multiplex PCR; TCRdb has only the in-frame clones, and not every one. The table lists roughly 300,000 clones, about 92% of them singletons, with about a fifth in the top ten. Sequencing used PBMCs or T cells enriched from blood (not recorded which). These receptor sequences come from a woman aged 25 to 39 who had recovered from COVID-19.

This chain joins TRBV7-9 and TRBJ2-3, with 9 bases fitting TRBD2. In germline, CDR1 is SEHNR, CDR2 FQNEAQ (reference sequence). The J segment lost 6 bases and the V segment lost 3 bases, leaving 4 bases of the junction unmatched. The CDR3 contains 14 residues. CDR3 nucleotide sequence: TGTGCCAGCAGCTTGACTAGCGGTCCCGATACGCAGTATTTT. The encoded protein is CASSLTSGPDTQYF.

This clone has only a few counts. The chain joins TRBV9 to TRBJ2-2; 12 positions agree with TRBD1. The CDR3 extends over 15 amino acids. CDR1 is SGDLS and CDR2 is YYNGEE in the germline V gene. V lost 3 bases, J lost 6 bases, and 3 bases stayed unmatched. CDR3 bases: TGTGCCAGCAGCGGTCGGGACAGGGGGCCCGGGGAGCTGTTTTTT. This codes for CASSGRDRGPGELFF.

This clone was observed once. J is TRBJ2-7 and V is TRBV6-6, with a weak D call TRBD2 (5 bases). Trimming shortened V by 5 bases and J by 1 base, and 9 bases separated the two germline ends. The CDR3 consists of 13 residues. Germline loops: CDR1 MNHNY, CDR2 SVGAGI (reference sequence). CDR3 sequence (DNA): TGTGCCAGCAGTCTCGGGAAGTCCTACGAGCAGTACTTC. Protein: CASSLGKSYEQYF.

The V and J genes are TRBV9 and TRBJ1-4; 7 bases are a match to TRBD1. V lost 4 bases, J lost 7 bases, and 13 bases stayed unmatched. CDR1 SGDLS and CDR2 YYNGEE come from the germline V gene. This CDR3 is 16 amino acids long. CDR3 sequence reads: CASSYYAAGGGEKLFF. The CDR3 nucleotides read TGTGCCAGCAGCTATTACGCGGCAGGGGGAGGTGAAAAACTGTTTTTT.

V and J are TRBV28 and TRBJ1-2, with TRBD1 as a possible D gene (6 bases). This CDR3 has 17 residues. Germline lookup yields CDR1 MDHEN and CDR2 SYDVKM. The V end was cut by 5 bases, the J end by 2 bases, with 21 bases between. CDR3 loop: CASSIPGGGAGNYGYTF. CDR3 coding DNA: TGTGCCAGCAGTATCCCTGGGGGGGGCGCAGGGAACTATGGCTACACCTTC.

The genes are TRBV9 and TRBJ2-7; 8 bases match TRBD2. V lost 4 bases to trimming and J lost 2 bases; unmatched junction nucleotides: 14. The CDR3 contains 17 residues. Germline CDR1 and CDR2: SGDLS and YYNGEE. The CDR3 sequence: CASSPDRWGGGTYEQYF. CDR3 sequence (DNA): TGTGCCAGCAGCCCGGATCGGTGGGGCGGGGGGACCTACGAGCAGTACTTC.

As to this clone: A much larger clone lies one base from this, so it may be a read error. The rearrangement uses TRBV3-1 (or the pseudogene TRBV3-2) and TRBJ2-3; D might be TRBD2 (6 bases). CDR1 and CDR2 from the germline V gene are LGHDT and YNNKEL (reference sequence). Trimming pared 4 bases from V and 4 bases from J, leaving 6 bases between. The CDR3 is 12 residues long. The CDR3 spells CASSPSADTQYF. DNA of the CDR3: TGTGCCAGCAGCCCTAGCGCAGATACGCAGTATTTT.

The rearrangement uses TRBV3-1 (or the pseudogene TRBV3-2) and TRBJ2-1; 13 bases agree with TRBD2. The CDR3 has 16 residues. Germline assignment: CDR1 LGHDT and CDR2 YNNKEL (reference sequence). V lost 0 bases and J lost 6; bases outside the gene matches: 2. The CDR3 sequence is CASSQETSGRPNEQFF. The CDR3 region has the DNA TGTGCCAGCAGCCAAGAGACTAGCGGGAGGCCCAATGAGCAGTTCTTC.

J is TRBJ1-6 and V is TRBV28, with a possible D match to TRBD1 (6 bases). CDR3 length: 16 amino acids. The V gene's germline CDR1 is MDHEN and CDR2 SYDVKM. Trimming took off 6 bases at V and 9 bases at J, with 21 bases between the two ends. The CDR3, as DNA: TGTGCCAGCAGCACAATCCCGACAGGAGTTGCTTCACCCCTCCACTTT. Translation: CASSTIPTGVASPLHF.

The J gene is TRBJ2-3, the V gene TRBV9, with 7 bases lining up with TRBD2. This CDR3 has 16 amino acids. Germline V gene data show CDR1 as SGDLS and CDR2 as YYNGEE. V shed 4 bases, J shed 1 base, and the junction held 9 bases outside the gene matches. In nucleotides, the CDR3 is TGTGCCAGCAGCACACTAGGGGCGGGAGGCACAGATACGCAGTATTTT. Translating gives CASSTLGAGGTDTQYF.

This chain uses TRBV7-2 with TRBJ1-2; D possibly corresponds to TRBD1 (6 bases). V was shortened by 3 bases and J by 7 bases, with 18 bases between the two germline ends. CDR1 and CDR2 from the germline V gene are SGHTA and FQGNSA. CDR3 length equals 15 residues. The CDR3: CASSFYQGQVGGYTF. The CDR3 DNA is TGTGCCAGCAGCTTTTATCAGGGACAAGTCGGTGGCTACACCTTC.

The rearrangement links TRBV23-1 to TRBJ1-1; D remains ambiguous. TRBV23-1 is recorded as an ORF, its role being uncertain. Trimming took off 4 bases at V and 6 bases at J, with 15 bases between the two ends. The length of the CDR3 is 14 residues. The CDR3: CASSRLGEGSEAFF. The CDR3 DNA is TGCGCCAGCAGTCGCCTGGGCGAAGGATCTGAAGCTTTCTTT.

In its sample, this clone was seen once. The chain joins TRBV5-4 to TRBJ1-1; D uncertain. The CDR3 length is 15 residues. The germline V and J ends were trimmed by 0 bases and 4 bases, with 13 bases remaining between them. The germline V gene encodes CDR1 SGHNT and CDR2 YYREEE (reference sequence). Here the CDR3 reads CASSLGTALGTEAFF. DNA of the CDR3: TGTGCCAGCAGCTTGGGTACAGCTCTTGGCACTGAAGCTTTCTTT.